This TCR beta chain was recovered during a study of human T cells and chemical hapten exposure. Time point meaning: pre-sensitization, week 0. Treatment defined: therapeutic diphenylcyclopropenone sensitization with weekly scalp DPC. Patients had alopecia, were aged 18 to 70, and were not pregnant. The study extracted total RNA from unfractionated whole blood. TCRdb called the RACE reads again in MiXCR, with one record for every CDR3 protein. The sample yields some 300,000 distinct CDR3 sequences, about 5.4% seen once. This clonotype was picked up a small number of times. The sequences come from whole blood, collected in connection with sensitization to the hapten diphenylcyclopropenone (DPC). This TCR derives from a woman younger than 30 with alopecia areata. Some clones in this sample may be carry-over from other donors' samples.

The CDR3 DNA reads TGTGCCAGCTCATCGACAGGGGATGCGGACACCATATATTTT. It translates to CASSSTGDADTIYF. The chain recombines TRBV18 with TRBJ1-3; TRBD1 aligns across 8 bases. Germline values: CDR1 KGHSH, CDR2 LQKENI. The V and J ends lost 5 bases and 8 bases, in that order; junction bases with no gene match: 8. This CDR3 comprises 14 residues.